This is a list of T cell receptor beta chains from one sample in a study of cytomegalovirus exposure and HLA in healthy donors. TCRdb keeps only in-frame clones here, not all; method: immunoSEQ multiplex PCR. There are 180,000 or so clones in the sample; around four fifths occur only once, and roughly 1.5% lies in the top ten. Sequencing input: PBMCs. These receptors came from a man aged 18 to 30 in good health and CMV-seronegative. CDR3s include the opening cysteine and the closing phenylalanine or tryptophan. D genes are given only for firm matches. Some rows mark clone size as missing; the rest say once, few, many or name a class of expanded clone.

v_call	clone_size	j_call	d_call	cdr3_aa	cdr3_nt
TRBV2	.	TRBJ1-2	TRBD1	CASKTGGLGNYGYTF	TGTGCCAGCAAAACAGGGGGCTTGGGTAACTATGGCTACACCTTC
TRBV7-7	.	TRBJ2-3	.	CASSLGGAGSDTQYF	TGTGCTAGCAGCTTAGGCGGAGCCGGTTCAGATACGCAGTATTTT
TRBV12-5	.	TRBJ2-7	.	CASGLGSGLYEQYF	TGTGCTAGTGGTTTGGGGTCGGGTCTCTACGAGCAGTACTTC
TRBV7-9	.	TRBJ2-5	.	CASSLTAAQETQYF	TGTGCCAGCAGCCTAACGGCGGCCCAAGAGACCCAGTACTTC
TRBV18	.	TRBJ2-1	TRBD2	CASSQTSGRPLYNEQFF	TGTGCCAGCTCACAGACTAGCGGGAGGCCCCTTTACAATGAGCAGTTCTTC
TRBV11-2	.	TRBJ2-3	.	CASSLSLGDTQYF	TGTGCCAGCAGCTTGAGCCTAGGAGATACGCAGTATTTT
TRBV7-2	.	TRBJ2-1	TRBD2	CASSPRATVAGDNEQFF	TGTGCCAGCAGCCCCAGGGCCACGGTAGCGGGAGACAATGAGCAGTTCTTC
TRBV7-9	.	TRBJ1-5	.	CASSFGGDQPQHF	TGTGCCAGCAGCTTCGGGGGAGATCAGCCCCAGCATTTT
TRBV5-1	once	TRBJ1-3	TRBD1	CASSMTGNSGNTIYF	TGCGCCAGCAGCATGACAGGGAACTCTGGAAACACCATATATTTT
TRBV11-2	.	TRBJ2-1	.	CASSSNSGRSNEQFF	TGTGCCAGCAGCTCCAACAGCGGGCGGTCCAATGAGCAGTTCTTC
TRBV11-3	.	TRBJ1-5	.	CASSRGGVGPQHF	TGTGCCAGCAGCCGTGGAGGGGTGGGACCCCAGCATTTT
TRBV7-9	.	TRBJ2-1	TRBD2	CASSFTGTSEQFF	TGTGCCAGCAGCTTTACCGGGACTAGCGAGCAGTTCTTC
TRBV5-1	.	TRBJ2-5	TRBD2	CASSLVAGGPQETQYF	TGCGCCAGCAGCTTGGTTGCGGGGGGGCCCCAAGAGACCCAGTACTTC
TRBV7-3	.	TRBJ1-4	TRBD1	CASSPPSPDREEEKLFF	TGTGCCAGCAGCCCGCCCTCCCCGGACAGGGAGGAGGAAAAACTGTTTTTT
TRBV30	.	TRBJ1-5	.	CAWSASRNQPQHF	TGTGCCTGGAGTGCGTCTAGAAATCAGCCCCAGCATTTT
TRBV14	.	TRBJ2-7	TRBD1	CASSPEQGWAYEQYF	TGTGCCAGCAGCCCCGAACAGGGGTGGGCCTACGAGCAGTACTTC
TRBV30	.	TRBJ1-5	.	CAWSDRTPNQPQHF	TGTGCCTGGAGTGACAGGACACCTAATCAGCCCCAGCATTTT
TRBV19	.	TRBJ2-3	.	CASSSWALRTDTQYF	TGTGCCAGTAGTTCATGGGCCCTTCGCACAGATACGCAGTATTTT
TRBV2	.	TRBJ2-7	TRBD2	CASRTSDYEQYF	TGTGCCAGCAGGACTAGCGACTACGAGCAGTACTTC
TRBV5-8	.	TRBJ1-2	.	CASSTRHDYGYTF	TGTGCCAGCAGCACCCGACACGATTATGGCTACACTTTC
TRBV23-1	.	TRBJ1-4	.	CASSLPGQSREKLFF	TGCGCCAGCAGTCTGCCGGGACAAAGTCGTGAAAAACTGTTTTTT
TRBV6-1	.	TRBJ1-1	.	CASSDHSVPNTEAFF	TGTGCCAGCAGTGACCACTCGGTTCCGAACACTGAAGCTTTCTTT
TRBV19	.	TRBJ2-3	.	CASSIDLETPTVTDTQYF	TGTGCCAGTAGTATAGATCTTGAGACACCGACCGTCACAGATACGCAGTATTTT
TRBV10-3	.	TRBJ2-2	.	CAIRPGTHDLNTGELFF	TGTGCCATCAGGCCCGGGACACATGATTTGAACACCGGGGAGCTGTTTTTT
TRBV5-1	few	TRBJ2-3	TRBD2	CASSPGLAGDSSTDTQYF	TGCGCCAGCAGCCCGGGACTAGCGGGGGACTCTAGCACAGATACGCAGTATTTT
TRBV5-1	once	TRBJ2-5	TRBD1	CASSLNRGIETQYF	TGCGCCAGCAGCTTGAACAGGGGTATAGAGACCCAGTACTTC
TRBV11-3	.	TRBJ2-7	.	CASSLAGGAAYEQYF	TGTGCCAGCAGCTTAGCGGGGGGCGCGGCCTACGAGCAGTACTTC
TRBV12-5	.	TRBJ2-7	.	CASASSVTTKGQYF	TGTGCTAGTGCCTCTAGCGTCACGACCAAGGGGCAGTACTTC
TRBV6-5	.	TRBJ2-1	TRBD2	CASSIAGEKGNEQFF	TGTGCCAGCAGTATAGCGGGAGAGAAAGGCAATGAGCAGTTCTTC
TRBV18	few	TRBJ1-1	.	CASSSRIAQDTEAFF	TGTGCCAGCTCATCCCGGATAGCACAGGACACTGAAGCTTTCTTT
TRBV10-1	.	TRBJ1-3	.	CASTQAGIGNTIYF	TGCGCCTCCACCCAGGCCGGGATTGGAAACACCATATATTTT
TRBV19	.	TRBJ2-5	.	CASSINSRETQYF	TGTGCCAGTAGTATAAATTCCAGGGAGACCCAGTACTTC
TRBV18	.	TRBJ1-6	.	CASSPKQHNSPLHF	TGTGCCAGCTCCCCGAAACAACATAATTCACCCCTCCACTTT
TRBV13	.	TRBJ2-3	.	CVSSFSGFTDTQYF	TGTGTCAGCAGCTTTAGCGGATTTACAGATACGCAGTATTTT
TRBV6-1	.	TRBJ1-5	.	CASSEIGGVGNQPQHF	TGTGCCAGCAGTGAAATCGGAGGGGTTGGCAATCAGCCCCAGCATTTT
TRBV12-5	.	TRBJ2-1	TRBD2	CASGFFKESGSSYNEQFF	TGTGCTAGTGGTTTCTTTAAGGAAAGCGGGAGCTCCTACAATGAGCAGTTCTTC
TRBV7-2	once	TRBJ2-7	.	CASSLTGYEQYF	TGTGCCAGCAGCCTAACAGGGTACGAGCAGTACTTC
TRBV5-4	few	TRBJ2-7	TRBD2	CASSRRTSGSPASFYEQYF	TGTGCCAGCAGTCGTAGGACTAGCGGGAGTCCCGCCTCCTTCTACGAGCAGTACTTC
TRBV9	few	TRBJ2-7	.	CASSVGSGPLDEQYF	TGTGCCAGCAGCGTAGGGTCAGGGCCGCTTGACGAGCAGTACTTC
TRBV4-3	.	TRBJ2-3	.	CASRREFSTDTQYF	TGCGCCAGCAGGAGGGAATTTAGCACAGATACGCAGTATTTT
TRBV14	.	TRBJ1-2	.	CASSLATDRIPYGYTF	TGTGCCAGCAGCCTTGCGACGGACAGAATTCCGTATGGCTACACCTTC
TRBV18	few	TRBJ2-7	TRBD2	CASSPPSGSMGEQYF	TGTGCCAGCTCACCACCTAGCGGGAGTATGGGCGAGCAGTACTTC
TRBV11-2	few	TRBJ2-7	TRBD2	CASSSGTSGGAAYEQYF	TGTGCCAGCAGCTCAGGAACTAGCGGGGGGGCTGCTTACGAGCAGTACTTC
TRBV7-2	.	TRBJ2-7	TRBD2	CASSLERGGLEQYF	TGTGCCAGCAGCTTAGAGCGGGGGGGCCTCGAGCAGTACTTC